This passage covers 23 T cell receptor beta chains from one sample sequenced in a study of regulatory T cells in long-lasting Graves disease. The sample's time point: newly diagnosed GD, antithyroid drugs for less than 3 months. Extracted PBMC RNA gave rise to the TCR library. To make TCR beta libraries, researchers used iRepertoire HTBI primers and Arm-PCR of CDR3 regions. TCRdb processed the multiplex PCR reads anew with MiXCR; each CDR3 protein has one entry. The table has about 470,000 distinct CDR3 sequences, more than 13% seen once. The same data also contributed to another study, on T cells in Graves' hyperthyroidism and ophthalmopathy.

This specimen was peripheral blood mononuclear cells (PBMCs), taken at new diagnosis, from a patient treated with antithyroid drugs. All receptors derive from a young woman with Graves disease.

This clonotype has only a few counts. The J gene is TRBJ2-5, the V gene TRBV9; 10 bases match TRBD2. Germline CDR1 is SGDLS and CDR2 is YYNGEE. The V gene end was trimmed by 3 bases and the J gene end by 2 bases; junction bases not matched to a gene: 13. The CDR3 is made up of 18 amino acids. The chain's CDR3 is CASSAGPGGTSVQETQYF. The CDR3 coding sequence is TGTGCCAGCAGCGCCGGGCCAGGAGGGACTAGCGTACAAGAGACCCAGTACTTC.

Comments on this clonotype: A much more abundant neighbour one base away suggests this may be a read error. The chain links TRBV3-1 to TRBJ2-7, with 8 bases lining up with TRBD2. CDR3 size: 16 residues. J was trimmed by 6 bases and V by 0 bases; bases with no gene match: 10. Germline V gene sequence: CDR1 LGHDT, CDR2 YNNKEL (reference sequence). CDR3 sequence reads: CASSQEGTSGVSEQYF. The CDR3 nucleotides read TGTGCCAGCAGCCAAGAAGGGACTAGTGGGGTCTCCGAGCAGTACTTC.

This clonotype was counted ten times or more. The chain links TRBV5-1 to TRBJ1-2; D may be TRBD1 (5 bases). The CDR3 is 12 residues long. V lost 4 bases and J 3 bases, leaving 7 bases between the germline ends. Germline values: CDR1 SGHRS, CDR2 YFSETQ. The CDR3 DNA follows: TGCGCCAGCAGCGGGACGGACTATGGCTACACCTTC. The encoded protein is CASSGTDYGYTF.

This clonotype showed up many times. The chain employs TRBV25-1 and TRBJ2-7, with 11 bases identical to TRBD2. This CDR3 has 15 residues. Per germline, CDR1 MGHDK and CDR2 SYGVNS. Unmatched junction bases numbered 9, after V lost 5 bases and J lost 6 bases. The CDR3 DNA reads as TGTGCCAGCAGTTTAGCGGGAGGGGGTGGTGGCGAGCAGTACTTC. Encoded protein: CASSLAGGGGGEQYF.

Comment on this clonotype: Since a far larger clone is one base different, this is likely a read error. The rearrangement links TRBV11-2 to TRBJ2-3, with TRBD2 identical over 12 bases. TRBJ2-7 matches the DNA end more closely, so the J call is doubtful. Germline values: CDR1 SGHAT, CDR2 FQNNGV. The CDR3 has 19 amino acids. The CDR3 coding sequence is TGTGCCAGCAGCTCACTGACTAGCGGGAGTCCTGAGGGCTCCTACGAGCAGTACTTC. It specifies CASSSLTSGSPEGSYEQYF.

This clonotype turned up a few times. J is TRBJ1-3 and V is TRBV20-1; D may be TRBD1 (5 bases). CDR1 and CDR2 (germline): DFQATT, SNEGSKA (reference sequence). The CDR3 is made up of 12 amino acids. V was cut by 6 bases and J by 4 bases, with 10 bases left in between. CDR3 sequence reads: CSAGGPGNTIYF. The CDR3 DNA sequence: TGCAGTGCCGGGGGTCCGGGAAACACCATATATTTT.

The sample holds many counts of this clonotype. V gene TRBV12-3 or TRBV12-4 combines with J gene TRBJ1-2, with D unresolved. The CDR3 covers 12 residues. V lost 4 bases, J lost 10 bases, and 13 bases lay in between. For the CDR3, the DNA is TGTGCCAGCAGTTCGGTCCGGGCCCTCTACACCTTC. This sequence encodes CASSSVRALYTF.

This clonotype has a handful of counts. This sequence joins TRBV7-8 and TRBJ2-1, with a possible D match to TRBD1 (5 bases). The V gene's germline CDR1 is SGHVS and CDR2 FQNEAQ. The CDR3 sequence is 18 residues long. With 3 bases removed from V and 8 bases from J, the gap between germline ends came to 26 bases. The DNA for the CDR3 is TGTGCCAGCAGCTTCTATAGACCAGACAGCCAAAAGTCCGATGAGCAGTTCTTC. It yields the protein CASSFYRPDSQKSDEQFF.

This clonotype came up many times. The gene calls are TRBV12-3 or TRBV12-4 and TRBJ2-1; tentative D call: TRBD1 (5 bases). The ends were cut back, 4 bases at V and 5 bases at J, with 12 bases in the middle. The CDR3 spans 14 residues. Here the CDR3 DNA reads TGTGCCAGCAGTTCAAGGGGCCGAGACAATGAGCAGTTCTTC. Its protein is CASSSRGRDNEQFF.

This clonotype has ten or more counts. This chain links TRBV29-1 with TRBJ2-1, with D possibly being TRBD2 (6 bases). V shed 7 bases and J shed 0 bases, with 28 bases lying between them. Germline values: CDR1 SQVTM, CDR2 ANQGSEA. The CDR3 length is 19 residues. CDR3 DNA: TGCAGCGCCCCAATGGGGGGAGGAGTGGCGGGAAGCTCCTACAATGAGCAGTTCTTC. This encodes CSAPMGGGVAGSSYNEQFF.

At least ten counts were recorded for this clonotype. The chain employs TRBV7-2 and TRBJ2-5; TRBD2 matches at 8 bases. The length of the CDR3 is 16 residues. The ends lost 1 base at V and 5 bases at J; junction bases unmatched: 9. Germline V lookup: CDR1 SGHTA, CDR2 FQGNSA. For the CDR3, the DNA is TGTGCCAGCAGCTTAGGGGCTAGCGGGTTTATGGAGACCCAGTACTTC. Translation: CASSLGASGFMETQYF.

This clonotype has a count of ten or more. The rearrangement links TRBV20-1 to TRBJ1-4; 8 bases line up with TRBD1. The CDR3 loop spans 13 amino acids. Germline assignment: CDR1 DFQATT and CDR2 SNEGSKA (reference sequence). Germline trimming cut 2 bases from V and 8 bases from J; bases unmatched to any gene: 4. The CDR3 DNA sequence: TGCAGTGCTAGAAGGACAGGGAAGGAAAAACTGTTTTTT. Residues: CSARRTGKEKLFF.

The CDR3 nucleotides read TGTGCCAGTAGTATTTTACGGGGACAGGGAGGATACAATGAGCAGTTCTTC. It yields the protein CASSILRGQGGYNEQFF. The chain carries TRBV19 and TRBJ2-1, with 9 nucleotides matching TRBD1. The CDR3 has 17 residues. Germline V gene sequence: CDR1 LNHDA, CDR2 SQIVND (reference sequence). The ends lost 3 bases at V and 4 bases at J; junction bases unmatched: 10.

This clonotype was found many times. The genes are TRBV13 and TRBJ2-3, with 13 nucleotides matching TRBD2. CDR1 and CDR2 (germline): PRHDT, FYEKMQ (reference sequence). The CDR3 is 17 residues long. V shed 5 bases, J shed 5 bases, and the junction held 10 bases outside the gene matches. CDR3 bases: TGTGCCAGCAGCCTACTAGCGGGAGGGCCCGGGAAAGATACGCAGTATTTT. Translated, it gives CASSLLAGGPGKDTQYF.

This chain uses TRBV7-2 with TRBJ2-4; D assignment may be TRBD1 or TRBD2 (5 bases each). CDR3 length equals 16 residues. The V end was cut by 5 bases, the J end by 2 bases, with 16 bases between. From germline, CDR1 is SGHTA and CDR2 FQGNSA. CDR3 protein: CASSPQGASTKNIQYF. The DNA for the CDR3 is TGTGCCAGCAGCCCCCAAGGGGCTAGCACCAAAAACATTCAGTACTTC.

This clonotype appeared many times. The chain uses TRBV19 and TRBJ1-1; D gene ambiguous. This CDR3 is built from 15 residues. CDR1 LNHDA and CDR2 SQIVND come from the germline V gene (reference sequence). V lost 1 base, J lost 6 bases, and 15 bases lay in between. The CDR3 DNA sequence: TGTGCCAGTAGTATAGGGGCCAGGTACGACGCTGAAGCTTTCTTT. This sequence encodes CASSIGARYDAEAFF.

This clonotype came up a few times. The CDR3 protein is CASSEEPDRGGTQYF. In DNA, the CDR3 is TGTGCCAGCAGTGAAGAACCCGACAGGGGAGGGACCCAGTACTTC. The chain employs TRBV6-2 or TRBV6-3 and TRBJ2-5; TRBD1 matches 8 bases. Germline CDR1 MNHEY, CDR2 SVGEGT. CDR3 length: 15 amino acids. After removal of 5 bases from V and 7 bases from J, the junction contained 12 bases not matched to a gene.

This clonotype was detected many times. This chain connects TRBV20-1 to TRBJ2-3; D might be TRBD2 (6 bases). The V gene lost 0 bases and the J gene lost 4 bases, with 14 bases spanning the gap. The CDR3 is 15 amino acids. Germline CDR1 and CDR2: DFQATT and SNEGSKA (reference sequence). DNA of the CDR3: TGCAGTGCTAGAGATCGTCGGGGGAAACCAGATACGCAGTATTTT. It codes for CSARDRRGKPDTQYF.

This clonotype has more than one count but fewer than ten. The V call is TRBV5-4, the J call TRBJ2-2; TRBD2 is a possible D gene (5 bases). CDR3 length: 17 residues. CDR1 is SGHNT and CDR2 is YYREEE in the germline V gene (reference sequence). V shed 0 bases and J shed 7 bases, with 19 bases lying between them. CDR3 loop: CASSLDPGKTRVGELFF. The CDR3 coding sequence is TGTGCCAGCAGCTTGGATCCGGGGAAAACTAGAGTCGGGGAGCTGTTTTTT.

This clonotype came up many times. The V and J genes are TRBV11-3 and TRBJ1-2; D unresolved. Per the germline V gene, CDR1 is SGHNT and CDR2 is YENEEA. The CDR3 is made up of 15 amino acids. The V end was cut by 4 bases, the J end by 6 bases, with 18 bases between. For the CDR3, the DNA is TGTGCCAGCAGCTATCCGGGAAAACAGCGGAATGGCTACACCTTC. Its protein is CASSYPGKQRNGYTF. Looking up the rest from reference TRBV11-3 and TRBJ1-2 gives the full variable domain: EAGVVQSPRYKIIEKKQPVAFWCNPISGHNTLYWYLQNLGQGPELLIRYENEEAVDDSQLPKDRFSAERLKGVDSTLKIQPAELGDSAVYLCASSYPGKQRNGYTFGSGTRLTVV.

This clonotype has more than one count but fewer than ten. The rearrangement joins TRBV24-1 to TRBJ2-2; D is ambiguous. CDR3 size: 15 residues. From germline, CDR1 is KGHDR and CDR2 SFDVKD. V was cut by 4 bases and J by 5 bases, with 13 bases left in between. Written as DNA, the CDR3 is TGTGCCACCAGTGAAAGCCCAGGACGGACCGGGGAGCTGTTTTTT. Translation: CATSESPGRTGELFF.

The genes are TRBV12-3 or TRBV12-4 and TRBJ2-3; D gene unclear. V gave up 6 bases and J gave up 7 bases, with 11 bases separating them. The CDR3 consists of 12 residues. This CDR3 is CASSPPEYTQYF. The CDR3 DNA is TGTGCCAGCAGCCCGCCCGAGTATACGCAGTATTTT.

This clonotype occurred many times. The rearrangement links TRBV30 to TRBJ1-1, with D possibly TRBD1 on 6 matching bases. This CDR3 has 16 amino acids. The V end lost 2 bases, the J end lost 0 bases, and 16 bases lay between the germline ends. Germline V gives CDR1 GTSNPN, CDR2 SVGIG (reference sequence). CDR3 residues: CAWSSWGGPVNTEAFF. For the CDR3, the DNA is TGTGCCTGGAGTAGTTGGGGGGGGCCAGTGAACACTGAAGCTTTCTTT.